The sequence of this TCR beta chain was determined in a study of blood T cell repertoires in COVID-19. V gave up 4 bases and J gave up 3 bases, with 11 bases separating them. The CDR3 runs to 15 residues. Germline CDR1 SGHRS, CDR2 YFSETQ. The data were produced by immunoSEQ multiplex PCR, yet TCRdb's version contains in-frame clones alone and is incomplete. Altogether about 220,000 clones are present, 86% being singletons, with the ten largest covering around 2.2%. The chain joins TRBV5-1 to TRBJ2-6, with TRBD1 as a possible D gene (5 bases). This clonotype was sampled from a man between 25 and 39 years old who had recovered from COVID-19. Sequenced sample: peripheral blood. CDR3 DNA: TGCGCCAGCAGCGAAGGGGAAGGTGGGGCCAACGTCCTGACTTTC. Translation: CASSEGEGGANVLTF.